These 19 T cell receptor beta chains were sequenced from one sample in a study of blood T cell repertoires in COVID-19. Profiling relied on immunoSEQ multiplex PCR, and the TCRdb table lists in-frame clones only, not all of them. Of over 250,000 clones detected, around 86% appear once; the ten largest clones hold roughly 2.6%. Sequencing input: PBMCs or T cells enriched from blood (not recorded which). The source of these receptors is a woman aged 18-29 years who had recovered from COVID-19.

This clone appeared many times. The chain carries TRBV6-2 or TRBV6-3 and TRBJ2-5; TRBD1 is a possible D gene (5 bases). Trimming removed 2 bases at V and 3 bases at J, with 7 bases between. Germline CDR1 reads MNHEY; CDR2 reads SVGEGT. The CDR3 is made up of 13 amino acids. The CDR3 loop reads CASSYGREETQYF. CDR3 sequence (DNA): TGTGCCAGCAGTTACGGCAGGGAAGAGACCCAGTACTTC.

This chain joins TRBV2 and TRBJ1-1; 7 nucleotides agree with TRBD1. Looked up from germline, CDR1 is SNHLY and CDR2 is FYNNEI. The CDR3 has 13 amino acids. Losses at the gene ends were 7 bases for V and 11 bases for J; bases not matched to a gene: 13. The CDR3 sequence: CASTFGQAGEAFF. The CDR3, as DNA: TGTGCCAGCACCTTCGGACAGGCCGGTGAGGCTTTCTTT. Full variable domain (outside the CDR3, taken from reference TRBV2 and TRBJ1-1): EPEVTQTPSHQVTQMGQEVILRCVPISNHLYFYWYRQILGQKVEFLVSFYNNEISEKSEIFDDQFSVERPDGSNFTLKIRSTKLEDSAMYFCASTFGQAGEAFFGQGTRLTVV.

CDR3 residues: CASSQDGNEQFF. CDR3 in DNA: TGTGCCAGCAGCCAAGACGGGAATGAGCAGTTCTTC. V and J are TRBV4-2 and TRBJ2-1, with D unclear. The CDR3 spans 12 residues. The V gene lost 0 bases and the J gene lost 7 bases, with 4 bases spanning the gap. CDR1 is LGHNA, CDR2 YNFKEQ, per germline.

This chain uses TRBV27 with TRBJ1-6, with D possibly TRBD1 on 5 matching bases. Germline-derived CDR1 and CDR2 are MNHEY and SMNVEV (reference sequence). The CDR3 is made up of 14 amino acids. The V gene lost 7 bases and the J gene lost 14 bases, with 21 bases spanning the gap. The DNA of the CDR3 is TGTGCCAGCAACGGCCGGAATTCTAGGGGTACCCTCCACTTT. Translated, it gives CASNGRNSRGTLHF.

This clone has more than one count but fewer than ten. This rearrangement joins TRBV9 to TRBJ1-6; maybe TRBD1 (6 bases). Trimming took 2 bases from V and 5 from J, leaving 14 bases between them. This CDR3 contains 16 residues. The V gene's germline CDR1 is SGDLS and CDR2 YYNGEE. CDR3 DNA sequence: TGTGCCAGCAGCGTTACGGGACAAGGAGATAATTCACCCCTCCACTTT. Protein sequence: CASSVTGQGDNSPLHF. Together with reference TRBV9 and TRBJ1-6, the CDR3 gives the full variable domain: DSGVTQTPKHLITATGQRVTLRCSPRSGDLSVYWYQQSLDQGLQFLIQYYNGEERAKGNILERFSAQQFPDLHSELNLSSLELGDSALYFCASSVTGQGDNSPLHFGNGTRLTVT.

CDR3 loop: CASSSRRRPNSPLHF. The CDR3 DNA follows: TGTGCCAGCAGTTCCCGGCGGCGGCCCAATTCACCCCTCCACTTT. This chain joins TRBV27 and TRBJ1-6; no clear D gene. The CDR3 length is 15 residues. The germline gives CDR1 MNHEY, CDR2 SMNVEV (reference sequence). Trimming pared 4 bases from V and 7 bases from J, leaving 14 bases between.

V is TRBV6-5 and J is TRBJ1-1; TRBD1 agrees at 9 bases. The CDR3 consists of 13 residues. Germline lookup yields CDR1 MNHEY and CDR2 SVGAGI. J was trimmed by 4 bases and V by 6 bases; bases with no gene match: 3. DNA of the CDR3: TGTGCCAGCAGCCGGACAGGGGCCACTGAAGCTTTCTTT. This gives the protein CASSRTGATEAFF.

This clone was detected a few times. CDR3: CASSQEGRHGYTF. CDR3 nucleotide sequence: TGCGCCAGCAGCCAAGAGGGGAGGCATGGCTACACCTTC. The V gene is TRBV4-3, the J gene TRBJ1-2, with D hard to call. V lost 0 bases and J lost 6, with 8 bases in between. CDR3 length equals 13 residues. CDR1 LGHNA and CDR2 YSLEER come from the germline V gene.

This clone was observed many times. V and J are TRBV5-1 and TRBJ2-7; TRBD2 might be the D (7 bases). The CDR3 has 15 amino acids. Germline values: CDR1 SGHRS, CDR2 YFSETQ. Deletions cut 4 bases from V and 5 bases from J, with 19 bases between. CDR3 sequence (DNA): TGCGCCAGCAGCATCAACAGGGTCGGGGGGAACGAGCAGTACTTC. Its translation is CASSINRVGGNEQYF.

In this sample, this clone turned up a few times. The same CDR3 also results from other DNA sequences found in this sample. The CDR3 spells CASSSQGGTEAFF. DNA of the CDR3: TGTGCCAGCAGCTCGCAGGGGGGTACTGAAGCTTTCTTT. V is TRBV7-9 and J is TRBJ1-1; 7 bases map to TRBD1. Trimming removed 4 bases from V and 5 bases from J; junction bases left unmatched: 4. Per germline, CDR1 SEHNR and CDR2 FQNEAQ (reference sequence). The CDR3 is 13 residues long.

The chain carries TRBV7-9 and TRBJ1-1; 8 bases are a match to TRBD1. Per the germline V gene, CDR1 is SEHNR and CDR2 is FQNEAQ (reference sequence). V lost 5 bases, J lost 8 bases, and 4 bases stayed unmatched. The CDR3 is 12 amino acids. In nucleotides, the CDR3 is TGTGCCAGCAGCCCGCGGGACAGGGAAGCTTTCTTT. As protein: CASSPRDREAFF. Complete variable domain (other parts from reference TRBV7-9 and TRBJ1-1): DTGVSQNPRHKITKRGQNVTFRCDPISEHNRLYWYRQTLGQGPEFLTYFQNEAQLEKSRLLSDRFSAERPKGSFSTLEIQRTEQGDSAMYLCASSPRDREAFFGQGTRLTVV.

This chain uses TRBV11-2 with TRBJ2-1; 12 bases are shared with TRBD1. Trimming at V came to 2 bases and at J to 9 bases, leaving 5 bases not matched to a gene. The CDR3 is 15 amino acids. Germline V CDR1 and CDR2: SGHAT, FQNNGV. The CDR3 sequence is CASSLSGQGAGEQFF. In DNA form, the CDR3 reads TGTGCCAGCAGCTTATCGGGACAGGGGGCCGGTGAGCAGTTCTTC.

In nucleotides, the CDR3 is TGTGCCAGTAGCGTCGTTCGGTACAATCAGCCCCAGCATTTT. This gives the protein CASSVVRYNQPQHF. This chain joins TRBV19 and TRBJ1-5, with no clear D. There are 14 residues in the CDR3. Germline V gene lookup returns CDR1 LNHDA and CDR2 SQIVND (reference sequence). Trimming took 6 bases from V and 3 from J, leaving 12 bases between them. The variable domain in full, with the rest retrieved from reference TRBV19 and TRBJ1-5, is DGGITQSPKYLFRKEGQNVTLSCEQNLNHDAMYWYRQDPGQGLRLIYYSQIVNDFQKGDIAEGYSVSREKKESFPLTVTSAQKNPTAFYLCASSVVRYNQPQHFGDGTRLSIL.

J is TRBJ2-7 and V is TRBV9; 7 bases match TRBD2. V lost 4 bases and J lost 2; bases outside the gene matches: 6. Germline CDR1 is SGDLS and CDR2 is YYNGEE. The CDR3 sequence is 14 residues long. Here the CDR3 reads CASSKAGPPYEQYF. The CDR3, as DNA: TGTGCCAGCAGCAAAGCGGGGCCACCCTACGAGCAGTACTTC.

The chain couples TRBV4-1 to TRBJ1-4, with TRBD1 matching 9 bases. V gave up 2 bases and J gave up 8 bases; unmatched junction bases: 9. Germline CDR1 reads MGHRA; CDR2 reads YSYEKL. There are 16 residues in the CDR3. CDR3 residues: CASSQLGQGKKEKLFF. The CDR3 DNA follows: TGCGCCAGCAGCCAACTCGGACAGGGGAAAAAAGAAAAACTGTTTTTT.

The chain has TRBV27 and TRBJ1-2; TRBD1 is a possible D gene (6 bases). The CDR3 is 15 residues long. Germline V CDR1 and CDR2: MNHEY, SMNVEV (reference sequence). The V end lost 3 bases, the J end lost 2 bases, and 13 bases lay between the germline ends. CDR3 amino acids: CASSFRSGQNYGYTF. The CDR3 DNA sequence: TGTGCCAGCAGTTTTCGTTCGGGACAAAACTATGGCTACACCTTC.

This clone appeared a few times. V and J are TRBV5-6 and TRBJ1-6, with 7 bases identical to TRBD1. The germline V gene encodes CDR1 SGHDT and CDR2 YYEEEE. The V segment lost 4 bases and the J segment 4 bases; nucleotides outside the gene matches: 14. The length of the CDR3 is 18 residues. The CDR3 protein is CASSRNPRDSEYNSPLHF. CDR3 DNA: TGTGCCAGCAGCCGAAATCCCAGGGACAGCGAATATAATTCACCCCTCCACTTT.

In nucleotides, the CDR3 is TGCGCCAGCAGCTTGTACGGCGGGAGGGCCACAGATACGCAGTATTTT. Amino acids: CASSLYGGRATDTQYF. This chain joins TRBV5-1 and TRBJ2-3, with 9 bases aligning to TRBD2. Trimming took 1 base from V and 2 from J; bases not matched to a gene: 5. The CDR3 runs 16 residues. In germline, CDR1 is SGHRS, CDR2 YFSETQ.

The J gene is TRBJ1-1, the V gene TRBV3-1 (or the pseudogene TRBV3-2), with D possibly matching TRBD1 (6 bases). This CDR3 is 14 amino acids long. Per the germline V gene, CDR1 is LGHDT and CDR2 is YNNKEL (reference sequence). V was pared by 1 base and J by 5 bases, with 11 bases between. CDR3 bases: TGTGCCAGCAGCCAAGTGAGGGGGGGTACTGAAGCTTTCTTT. Amino acids: CASSQVRGGTEAFF.